What follows are 8 T cell receptor beta chains derived from one specimen sequenced in a study of T cell changes during pregnancy in multiple sclerosis. The protocol was immunoSEQ multiplex PCR, while the TCRdb copy is restricted to in-frame clones and leaves out a portion. The table lists 32,000 or so clones, 90% to 95% of them singletons. Sequenced here: CD4+ T cells from peripheral blood mononuclear cells, sampled in the third trimester of pregnancy. These TCRs come from a female donor in good health, enrolled as a control in a pregnancy study.

The chain combines TRBV29-1 with TRBJ1-3; 7 nucleotides align to TRBD1. Germline V gene data show CDR1 as SQVTM and CDR2 as ANQGSEA. The CDR3 extends over 14 amino acids. Trimming at V came to 4 bases and at J to 8 bases, leaving 11 bases not matched to a gene. The CDR3 sequence is CSVVILGGAYTIYF. As DNA, the CDR3 is TGCAGCGTTGTGATATTAGGGGGCGCCTACACCATATATTTT.

V is TRBV25-1 and J is TRBJ2-3; no firm D call. This CDR3 comprises 14 residues. Germline loops: CDR1 MGHDK, CDR2 SYGVNS. Trimming took off 4 bases at V and 1 base at J, with 9 bases between the two ends. The CDR3 region is CASSAYGGTDTQYF. The CDR3 DNA sequence: TGTGCCAGCAGTGCCTATGGTGGCACAGATACGCAGTATTTT.

The chain joins TRBV19 to TRBJ2-7; TRBD2 is a possible D gene (5 bases). Germline CDR1 reads LNHDA; CDR2 reads SQIVND (reference sequence). This CDR3 spans 14 amino acids. The V gene lost 5 bases and the J gene lost 7 bases, with 18 bases spanning the gap. The CDR3 protein is CASSPSPGVGEQYF. DNA of the CDR3: TGTGCCAGTAGTCCATCCCCCGGGGTGGGAGAGCAGTACTTC.

The rearrangement uses TRBV19 and TRBJ2-7; 7 bases are shared with TRBD2. V trimming: 5 bases; J trimming: 7 bases; junction bases outside the gene matches: 14. Germline V lookup: CDR1 LNHDA, CDR2 SQIVND (reference sequence). The CDR3 is 15 amino acids. In DNA, the CDR3 is TGTGCCAGTAGTCCGCCGGGGACGCCCGGGAGGGAGCAGTACTTC. Residues: CASSPPGTPGREQYF.

The J gene is TRBJ2-3, the V gene TRBV14, with D maybe TRBD2 (6 bases). The V gene's germline CDR1 is SGHDN and CDR2 FVKESK. V lost 2 bases, J lost 2 bases, and 14 bases lay in between. This CDR3 has 16 residues. The CDR3: CASSQTGLLNTDTQYF. The CDR3 nucleotides are TGTGCCAGCAGCCAAACGGGACTTTTAAACACAGATACGCAGTATTTT. The full variable domain, rest sourced from reference TRBV14 and TRBJ2-3, is EAGVTQFPSHSVIEKGQTVTLRCDPISGHDNLYWYRRVMGKEIKFLLHFVKESKQDESGMPNNRFLAERTGGTYSTLKVQPAELEDSGVYFCASSQTGLLNTDTQYFGPGTRLTVL.

A single count supports this clone. The J gene is TRBJ2-3, the V gene TRBV5-1; D is perhaps TRBD1 (5 bases). Trimming left V 0 bases short and J 0 bases short, with 14 bases between. CDR1 is SGHRS, CDR2 YFSETQ, per germline. This CDR3 has 17 residues. In DNA, the CDR3 is TGCGCCAGCAGCTTGGCCGTTGGGGCCATCAGCACAGATACGCAGTATTTT. It codes for CASSLAVGAISTDTQYF.

The chain combines TRBV4-1 with TRBJ2-6; TRBD2 matches at 9 bases. Germline V gene sequence: CDR1 MGHRA, CDR2 YSYEKL. Trimming removed 3 bases from V and 0 bases from J; junction bases left unmatched: 12. The CDR3 is made up of 20 amino acids. The CDR3 loop is CASSHPQRVAGASGANVLTF. For the CDR3, the DNA is TGCGCCAGCAGCCACCCCCAACGGGTAGCGGGGGCCTCTGGGGCCAACGTCCTGACTTTC.

This clone was seen once. The chain joins TRBV2 to TRBJ2-7, with D possibly TRBD2 on 5 matching bases. Trimming took off 4 bases at V and 4 bases at J, with 11 bases between the two ends. From germline, CDR1 is SNHLY and CDR2 FYNNEI. The CDR3 runs 13 residues. The CDR3 DNA reads as TGTGCCAGCAGTGGCGGGCCGGGGTACGAGCAGTACTTC. Translation: CASSGGPGYEQYF.